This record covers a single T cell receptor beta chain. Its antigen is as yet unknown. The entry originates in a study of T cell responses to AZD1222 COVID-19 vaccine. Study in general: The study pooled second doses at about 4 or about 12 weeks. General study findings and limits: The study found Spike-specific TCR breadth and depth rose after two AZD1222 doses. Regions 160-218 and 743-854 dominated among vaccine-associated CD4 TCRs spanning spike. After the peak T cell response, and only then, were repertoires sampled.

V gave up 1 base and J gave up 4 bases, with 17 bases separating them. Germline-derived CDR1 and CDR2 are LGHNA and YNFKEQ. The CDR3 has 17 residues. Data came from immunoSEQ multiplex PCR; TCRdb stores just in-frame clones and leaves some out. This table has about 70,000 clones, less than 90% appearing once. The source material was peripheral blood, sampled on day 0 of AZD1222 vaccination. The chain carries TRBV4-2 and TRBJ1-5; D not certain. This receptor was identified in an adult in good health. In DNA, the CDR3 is TGTGCCAGCAGCCAAGTCGGATATGGAGGGCCGAATCAGCCCCAGCATTTT. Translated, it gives CASSQVGYGGPNQPQHF.